The TCR beta chain under discussion was sequenced for a study of blood T cell repertoires in COVID-19. As for the study in general: Nucleic acid was either cDNA or gDNA, and it came from T cells, B-cell-depleted T cells, or PBMCs.

CDR3 size: 19 residues. Germline CDR1 is LNHDA and CDR2 is SQIVND (reference sequence). V was clipped by 3 bases and J by 0 bases; unmatched bases: 12. Per the authors' pipeline: Amplified reference gene primers provided the basis for estimating nucleated cell counts. Generated by immunoSEQ multiplex PCR, the TCRdb table keeps only in-frame clones and is missing some. V and J calls and clone size are given by that table; D and trimming were obtained from the DNA. The data show about 180,000 clones, with 70% to 80% seen just once and over 13% held by the top ten. Allocation to cohorts depended on clinical history reported by the participants. No more than 2 weeks before study entry, exposed participants had met a case of COVID-19.

This clonotype was sampled from a man aged 55 to 69 who had been exposed to COVID-19. The chain uses TRBV19 and TRBJ2-4; 9 bases agree with TRBD1. Input material: PBMCs or T cells enriched from blood (not recorded which). CDR3 coding DNA: TGTGCCAGTAGTATCGGGCTGGGGACAGGGCAATTAGCCAAAAACATTCAGTACTTC. Translation: CASSIGLGTGQLAKNIQYF.